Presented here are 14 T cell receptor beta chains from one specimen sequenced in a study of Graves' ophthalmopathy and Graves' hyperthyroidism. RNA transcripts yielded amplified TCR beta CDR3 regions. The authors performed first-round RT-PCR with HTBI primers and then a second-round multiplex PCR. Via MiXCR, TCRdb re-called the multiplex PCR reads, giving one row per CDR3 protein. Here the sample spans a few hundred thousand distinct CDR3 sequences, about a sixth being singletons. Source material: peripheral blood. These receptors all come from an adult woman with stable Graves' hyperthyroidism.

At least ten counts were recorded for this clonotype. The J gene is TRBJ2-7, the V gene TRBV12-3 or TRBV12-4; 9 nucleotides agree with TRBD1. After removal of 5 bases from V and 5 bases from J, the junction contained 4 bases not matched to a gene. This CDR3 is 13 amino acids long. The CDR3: CASSGTGSHEQYF. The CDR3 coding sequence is TGTGCCAGCAGTGGGACAGGGTCCCACGAGCAGTACTTC.

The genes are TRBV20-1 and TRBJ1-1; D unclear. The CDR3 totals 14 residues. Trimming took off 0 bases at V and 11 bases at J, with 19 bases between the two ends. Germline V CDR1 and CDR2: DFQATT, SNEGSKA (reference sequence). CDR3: CSARDLSGPFQAFF. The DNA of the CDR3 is TGCAGTGCTAGAGATCTGTCAGGACCTTTTCAGGCTTTCTTT.

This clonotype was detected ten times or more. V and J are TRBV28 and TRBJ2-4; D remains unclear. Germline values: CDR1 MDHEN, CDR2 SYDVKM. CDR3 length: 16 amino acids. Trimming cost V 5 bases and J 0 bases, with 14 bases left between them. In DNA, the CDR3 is TGTGCCAGCAGTGAGCGACACTTTACAGCCAAAAACATTCAGTACTTC. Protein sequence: CASSERHFTAKNIQYF.

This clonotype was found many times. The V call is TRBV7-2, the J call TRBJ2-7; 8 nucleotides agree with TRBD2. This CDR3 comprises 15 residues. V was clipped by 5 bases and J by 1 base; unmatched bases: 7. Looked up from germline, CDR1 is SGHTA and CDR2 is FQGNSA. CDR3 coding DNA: TGTGCCAGCAGCCCGCGGGAGGAAGGTTCCTACGAGCAGTACTTC. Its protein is CASSPREEGSYEQYF.

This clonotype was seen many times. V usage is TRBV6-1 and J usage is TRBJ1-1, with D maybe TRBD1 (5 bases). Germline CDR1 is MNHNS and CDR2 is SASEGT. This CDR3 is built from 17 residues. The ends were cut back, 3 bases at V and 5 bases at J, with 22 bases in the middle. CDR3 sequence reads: CASSDHNRRGMGTEAFF. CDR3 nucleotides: TGTGCCAGCAGTGATCACAACAGGCGGGGAATGGGGACTGAAGCTTTCTTT.

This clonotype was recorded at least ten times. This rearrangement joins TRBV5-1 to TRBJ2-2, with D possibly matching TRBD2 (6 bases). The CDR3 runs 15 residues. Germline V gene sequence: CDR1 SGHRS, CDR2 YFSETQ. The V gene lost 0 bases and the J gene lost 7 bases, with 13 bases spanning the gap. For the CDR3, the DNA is TGCGCCAGCAGCTTGGCCGGAGGGGATGTCGGGGAGCTGTTTTTT. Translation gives CASSLAGGDVGELFF.

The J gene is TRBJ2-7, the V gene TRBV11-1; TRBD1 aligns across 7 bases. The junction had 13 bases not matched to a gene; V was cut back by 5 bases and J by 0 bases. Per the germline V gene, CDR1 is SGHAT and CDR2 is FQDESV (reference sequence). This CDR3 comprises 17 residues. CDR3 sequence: CASSLPSGTAISYEQYF. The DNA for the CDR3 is TGTGCCAGCAGCCTACCCAGTGGGACAGCGATCTCCTACGAGCAGTACTTC. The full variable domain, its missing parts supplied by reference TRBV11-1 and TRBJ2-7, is EAEVAQSPRYKITEKSQAVAFWCDPISGHATLYWYRQILGQGPELLVQFQDESVVDDSQLPKDRFSAERLKGVDSTLKIQPAELGDSAMYLCASSLPSGTAISYEQYFGPGTRLTVT.

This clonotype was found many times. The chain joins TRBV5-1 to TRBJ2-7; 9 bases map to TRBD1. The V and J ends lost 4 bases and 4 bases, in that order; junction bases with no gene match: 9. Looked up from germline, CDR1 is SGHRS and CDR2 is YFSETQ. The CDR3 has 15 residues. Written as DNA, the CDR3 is TGCGCCAGCAGCACGGACCGGGACAGGGTGTACGAGCAGTACTTC. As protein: CASSTDRDRVYEQYF.

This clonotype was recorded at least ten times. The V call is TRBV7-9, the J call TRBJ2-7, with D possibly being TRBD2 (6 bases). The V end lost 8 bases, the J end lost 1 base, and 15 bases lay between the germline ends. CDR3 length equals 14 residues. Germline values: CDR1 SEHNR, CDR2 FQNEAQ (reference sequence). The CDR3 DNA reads TGTGCCAGCGGTCTTGCAGGGACTTCCTACGAGCAGTACTTC. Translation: CASGLAGTSYEQYF. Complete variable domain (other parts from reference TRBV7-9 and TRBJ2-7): DTGVSQNPRHKITKRGQNVTFRCDPISEHNRLYWYRQTLGQGPEFLTYFQNEAQLEKSRLLSDRFSAERPKGSFSTLEIQRTEQGDSAMYLCASGLAGTSYEQYFGPGTRLTVT.

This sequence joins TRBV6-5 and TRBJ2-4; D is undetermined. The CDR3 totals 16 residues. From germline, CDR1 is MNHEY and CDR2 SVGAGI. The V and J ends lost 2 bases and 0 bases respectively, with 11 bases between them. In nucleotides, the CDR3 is TGTGCCAGCAGTTACAGCAAACATCTAGCCAAAAACATTCAGTACTTC. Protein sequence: CASSYSKHLAKNIQYF.

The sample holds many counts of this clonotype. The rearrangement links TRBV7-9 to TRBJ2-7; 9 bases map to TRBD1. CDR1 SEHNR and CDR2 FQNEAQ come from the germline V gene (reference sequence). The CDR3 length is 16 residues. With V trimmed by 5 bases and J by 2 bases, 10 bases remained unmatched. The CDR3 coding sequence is TGTGCCAGCAGCCTAGGGTCGGACAGGGGAACCTACGAGCAGTACTTC. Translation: CASSLGSDRGTYEQYF.

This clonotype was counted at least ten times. The CDR3 protein is CASSLVRGSLNTEAFF. CDR3 nucleotide sequence: TGTGCCAGCAGTTTAGTCCGGGGCAGCTTGAACACTGAAGCTTTCTTT. The chain joins TRBV27 to TRBJ1-1, with D tentatively TRBD1 (5 bases). CDR1 and CDR2 (germline): MNHEY, SMNVEV (reference sequence). Deletions cut 2 bases from V and 0 bases from J, with 13 bases between. This CDR3 has 16 residues.

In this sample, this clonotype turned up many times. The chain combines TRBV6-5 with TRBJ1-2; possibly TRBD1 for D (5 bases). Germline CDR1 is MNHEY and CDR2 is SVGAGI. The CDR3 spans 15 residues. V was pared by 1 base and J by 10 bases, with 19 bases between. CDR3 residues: CASSYLQTRGTSYTF. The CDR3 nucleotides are TGTGCCAGCAGTTACTTACAGACTCGCGGGACCTCCTACACCTTC.

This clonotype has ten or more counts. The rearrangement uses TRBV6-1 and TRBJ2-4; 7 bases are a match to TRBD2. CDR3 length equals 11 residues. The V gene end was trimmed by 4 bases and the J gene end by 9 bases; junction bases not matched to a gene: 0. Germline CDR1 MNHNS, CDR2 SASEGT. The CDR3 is CASSAGGIQYF. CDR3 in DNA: TGTGCCAGCAGTGCGGGGGGCATTCAGTACTTC.